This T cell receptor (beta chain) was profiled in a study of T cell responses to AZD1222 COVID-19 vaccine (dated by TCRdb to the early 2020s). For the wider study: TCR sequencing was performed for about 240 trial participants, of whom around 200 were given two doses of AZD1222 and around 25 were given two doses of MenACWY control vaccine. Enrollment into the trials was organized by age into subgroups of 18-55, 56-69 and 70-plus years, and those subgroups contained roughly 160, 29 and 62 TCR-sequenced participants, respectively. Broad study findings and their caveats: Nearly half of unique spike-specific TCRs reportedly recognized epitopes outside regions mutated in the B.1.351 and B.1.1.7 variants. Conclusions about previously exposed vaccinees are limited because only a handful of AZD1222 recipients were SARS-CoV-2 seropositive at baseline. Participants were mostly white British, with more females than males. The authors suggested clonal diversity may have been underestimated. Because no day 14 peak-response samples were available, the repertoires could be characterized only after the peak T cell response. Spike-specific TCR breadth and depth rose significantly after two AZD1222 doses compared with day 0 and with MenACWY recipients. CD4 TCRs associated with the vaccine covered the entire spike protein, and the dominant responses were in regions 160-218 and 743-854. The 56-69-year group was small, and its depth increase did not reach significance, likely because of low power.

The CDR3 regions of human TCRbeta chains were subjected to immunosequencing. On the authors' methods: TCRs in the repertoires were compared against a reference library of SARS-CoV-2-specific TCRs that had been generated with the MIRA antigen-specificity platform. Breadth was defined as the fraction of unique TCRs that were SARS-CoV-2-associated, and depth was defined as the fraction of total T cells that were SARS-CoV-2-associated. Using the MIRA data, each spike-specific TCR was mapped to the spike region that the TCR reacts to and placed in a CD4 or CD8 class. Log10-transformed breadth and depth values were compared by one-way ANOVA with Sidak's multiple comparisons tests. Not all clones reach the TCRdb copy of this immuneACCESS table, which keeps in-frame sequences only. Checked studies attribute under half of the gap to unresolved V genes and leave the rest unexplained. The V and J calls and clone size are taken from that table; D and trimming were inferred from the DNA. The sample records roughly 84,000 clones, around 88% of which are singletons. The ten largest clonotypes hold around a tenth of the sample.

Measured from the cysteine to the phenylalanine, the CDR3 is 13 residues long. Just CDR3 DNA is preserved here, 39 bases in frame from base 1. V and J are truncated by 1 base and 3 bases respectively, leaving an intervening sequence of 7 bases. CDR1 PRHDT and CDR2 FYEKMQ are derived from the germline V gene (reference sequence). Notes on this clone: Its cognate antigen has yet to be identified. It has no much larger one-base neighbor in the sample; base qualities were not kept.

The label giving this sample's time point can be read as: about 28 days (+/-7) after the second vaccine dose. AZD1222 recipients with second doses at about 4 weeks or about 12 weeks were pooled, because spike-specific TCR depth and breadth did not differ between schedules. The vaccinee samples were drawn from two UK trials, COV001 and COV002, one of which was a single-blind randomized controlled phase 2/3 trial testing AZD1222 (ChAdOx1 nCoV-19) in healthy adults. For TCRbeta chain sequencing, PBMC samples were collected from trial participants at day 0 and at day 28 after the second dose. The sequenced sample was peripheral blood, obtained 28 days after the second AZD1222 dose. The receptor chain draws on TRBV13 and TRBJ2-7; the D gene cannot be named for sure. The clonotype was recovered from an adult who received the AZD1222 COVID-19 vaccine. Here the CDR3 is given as CASSLEHHYEQYF. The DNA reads TGTGCCAGCAGCTTAGAACACCACTACGAGCAGTACTTC. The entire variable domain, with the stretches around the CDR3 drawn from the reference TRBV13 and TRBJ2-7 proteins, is AAGVIQSPRHLIKEKRETATLKCYPIPRHDTVYWYQQGPGQDPQFLISFYEKMQSDKGSIPDRFSAQQFSDYHSELNMSSLELGDSALYFCASSLEHHYEQYFGPGTRLTVT.